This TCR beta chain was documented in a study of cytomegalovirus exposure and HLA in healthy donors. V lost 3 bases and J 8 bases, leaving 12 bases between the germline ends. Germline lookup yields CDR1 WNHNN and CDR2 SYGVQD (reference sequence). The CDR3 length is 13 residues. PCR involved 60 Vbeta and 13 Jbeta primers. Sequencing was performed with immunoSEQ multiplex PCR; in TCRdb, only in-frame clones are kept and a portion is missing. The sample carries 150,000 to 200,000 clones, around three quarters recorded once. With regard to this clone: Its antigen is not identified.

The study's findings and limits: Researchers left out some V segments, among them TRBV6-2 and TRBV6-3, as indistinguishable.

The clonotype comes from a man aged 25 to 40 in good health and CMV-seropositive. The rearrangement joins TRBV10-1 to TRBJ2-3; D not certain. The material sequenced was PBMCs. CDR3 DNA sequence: TGCGCCAGCAGTGAAGGCCAGGCAGTTACGCAGTATTTT. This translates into CASSEGQAVTQYF.